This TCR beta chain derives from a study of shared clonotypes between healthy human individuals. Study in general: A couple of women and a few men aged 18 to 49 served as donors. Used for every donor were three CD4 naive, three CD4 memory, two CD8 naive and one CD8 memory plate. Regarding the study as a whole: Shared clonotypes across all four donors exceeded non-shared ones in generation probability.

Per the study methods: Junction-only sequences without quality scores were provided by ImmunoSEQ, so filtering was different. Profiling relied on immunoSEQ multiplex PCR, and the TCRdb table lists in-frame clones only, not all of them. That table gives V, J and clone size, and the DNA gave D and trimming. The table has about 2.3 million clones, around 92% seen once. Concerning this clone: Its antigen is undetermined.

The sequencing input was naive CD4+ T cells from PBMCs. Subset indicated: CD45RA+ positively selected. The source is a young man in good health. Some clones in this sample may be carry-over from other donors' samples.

The CDR3 DNA reads as TGTGCCAGCAGTTTGGGCACCTCAGATACGCAGTATTTT. Encoded protein: CASSLGTSDTQYF. The gene calls are TRBV27 and TRBJ2-3, with D hard to call. Deletions cut 3 bases from V and 4 bases from J, with 8 bases between. CDR1 is MNHEY, CDR2 SMNVEV, per germline (reference sequence). The CDR3 loop spans 13 amino acids.